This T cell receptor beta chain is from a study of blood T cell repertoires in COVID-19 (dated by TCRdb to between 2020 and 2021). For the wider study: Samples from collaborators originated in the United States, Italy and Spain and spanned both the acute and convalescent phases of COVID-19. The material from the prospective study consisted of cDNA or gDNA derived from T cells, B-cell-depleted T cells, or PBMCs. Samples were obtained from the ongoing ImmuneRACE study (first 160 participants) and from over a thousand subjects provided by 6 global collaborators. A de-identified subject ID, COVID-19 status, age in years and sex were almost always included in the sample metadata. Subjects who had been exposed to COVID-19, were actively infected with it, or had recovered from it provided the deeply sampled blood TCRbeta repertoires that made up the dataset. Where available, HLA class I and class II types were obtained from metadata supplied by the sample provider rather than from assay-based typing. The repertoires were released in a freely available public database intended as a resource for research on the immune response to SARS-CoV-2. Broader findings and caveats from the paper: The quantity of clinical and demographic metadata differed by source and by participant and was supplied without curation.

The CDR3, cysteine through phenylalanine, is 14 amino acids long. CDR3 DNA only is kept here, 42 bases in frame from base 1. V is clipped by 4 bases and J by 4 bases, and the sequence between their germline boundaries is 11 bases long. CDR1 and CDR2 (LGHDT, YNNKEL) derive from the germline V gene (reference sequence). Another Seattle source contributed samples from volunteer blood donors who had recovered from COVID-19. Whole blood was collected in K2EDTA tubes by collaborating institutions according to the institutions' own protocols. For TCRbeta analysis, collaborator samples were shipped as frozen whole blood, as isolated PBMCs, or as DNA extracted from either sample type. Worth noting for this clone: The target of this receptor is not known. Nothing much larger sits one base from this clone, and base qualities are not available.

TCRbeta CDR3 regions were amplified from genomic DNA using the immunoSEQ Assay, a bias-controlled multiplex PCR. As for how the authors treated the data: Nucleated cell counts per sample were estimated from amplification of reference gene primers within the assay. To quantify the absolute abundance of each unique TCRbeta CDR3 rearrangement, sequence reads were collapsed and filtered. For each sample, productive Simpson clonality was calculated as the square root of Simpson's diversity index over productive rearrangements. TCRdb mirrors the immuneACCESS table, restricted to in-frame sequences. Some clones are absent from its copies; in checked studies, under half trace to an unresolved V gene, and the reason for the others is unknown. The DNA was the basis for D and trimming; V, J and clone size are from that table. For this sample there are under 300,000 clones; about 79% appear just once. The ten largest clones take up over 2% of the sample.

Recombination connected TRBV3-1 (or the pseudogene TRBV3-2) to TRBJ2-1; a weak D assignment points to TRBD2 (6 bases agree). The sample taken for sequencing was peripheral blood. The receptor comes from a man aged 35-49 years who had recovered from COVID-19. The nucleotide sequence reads TGTGCCAGCAGCCTTTTAGGGAGGTACAATGAGCAGTTCTTC. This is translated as CASSLLGRYNEQFF.